What follows are 21 T cell receptor beta chains derived from one specimen sequenced in a study of cytomegalovirus exposure and HLA in healthy donors. Use of 60 Vbeta and 13 Jbeta primers characterized the PCR. Clones were read by immunoSEQ multiplex PCR, and TCRdb kept only the in-frame ones, dropping some. The sample holds 110,000 to 150,000 clones, 80% to 85% seen once. Sequencing used PBMCs. Every receptor here comes from a male donor in good health and CMV-seronegative.

As regards this clone: No DNA is shown, since the ends of the CDR3 on it are uncertain; the CDR3 is the one TCRdb lists. The gene calls are TRBV28 and TRBJ2-7; TRBD1, as called in the table, went unchecked against the DNA. Ends included, the CDR3 has 19 residues. Per the germline V gene, CDR1 is MDHEN and CDR2 is SYDVKM. CDR3: CASSSSLGGYRGISYEQYF.

The chain is built from TRBV19 and TRBJ2-5; 8 bases agree with TRBD2. Germline-derived CDR1 and CDR2 are LNHDA and SQIVND (reference sequence). CDR3 length: 17 residues. Trimming cost V 8 bases and J 2 bases; bases outside gene matches: 16. CDR3 residues: CASSSWAGAGGQETQYF. The DNA for the CDR3 is TGTGCCAGTTCATCCTGGGCGGGGGCGGGGGGACAAGAGACCCAGTACTTC.

This clone was recorded only once. The gene calls are TRBV25-1 and TRBJ2-7; 7 bases match TRBD1. The junction had 6 bases not matched to a gene; V was cut back by 6 bases and J by 4 bases. Germline-derived CDR1 and CDR2 are MGHDK and SYGVNS. This CDR3 region has 13 residues. Here the CDR3 reads CASSRQGLYEQYF. The CDR3 DNA is TGTGCCAGCAGCCGACAGGGATTATACGAGCAGTACTTC.

This chain connects TRBV7-3 to TRBJ2-3; maybe TRBD2 (5 bases). Trimming stripped 5 bases from V and 0 bases from J, with 9 bases between. The CDR3 covers 14 residues. CDR1 SGHTA and CDR2 FQGTGA come from the germline V gene. The CDR3 coding sequence is TGTGCCAGCAGCCGAGGGCCTAGCACAGATACGCAGTATTTT. Translated: CASSRGPSTDTQYF.

This chain joins TRBV13 and TRBJ1-4; perhaps TRBD1 as D (6 bases). V was trimmed by 8 bases and J by 7 bases, leaving 14 bases between them. Germline V lookup: CDR1 PRHDT, CDR2 FYEKMQ (reference sequence). CDR3 length: 13 amino acids. CDR3 loop: CASGTGTTEKLFF. CDR3 bases: TGTGCCAGCGGAACAGGGACAACTGAAAAACTGTTTTTT.

This clone was seen a handful of times. This chain joins TRBV15 and TRBJ2-6; D unclear. The V and J ends lost 0 bases and 1 base respectively, with 7 bases between them. The CDR3 has 16 amino acids. CDR1 and CDR2 from the germline V gene are LNHNV and YYDKDF (reference sequence). CDR3 protein: CATSRDAVSGANVLTF. DNA for the CDR3: TGTGCCACCAGCAGAGATGCGGTATCTGGGGCCAACGTCCTGACTTTC.

This clone was recorded a few times. This rearrangement joins TRBV28 to TRBJ1-2, with D unclear. CDR3 size: 13 residues. The V gene's germline CDR1 is MDHEN and CDR2 SYDVKM. The V and J ends lost 6 bases and 5 bases respectively, with 13 bases between them. The DNA of the CDR3 is TGTGCCAGCAGGGTCGGACGGGAGTATGGCTACACCTTC. Translation: CASRVGREYGYTF.

The chain is built from TRBV19 and TRBJ1-2; D is uncertain. This CDR3 has 11 amino acids. V shed 10 bases and J shed 1 base, with 7 bases lying between them. Germline V CDR1 and CDR2: LNHDA, SQIVND (reference sequence). This chain's CDR3 is CAIGGNYGYTF. The CDR3, as DNA: TGTGCCATCGGAGGTAACTATGGCTACACCTTC.

The V call is TRBV11-2, the J call TRBJ2-5; 7 bases match TRBD2. The J call may be in error: the DNA end matches TRBJ2-7 better. The CDR3 sequence is 19 residues long. Germline V CDR1 and CDR2: SGHAT, FQNNGV. Here the CDR3 DNA reads TGTGCCAGCAGCCCAGAACGGATAATTCGGGAGGCCCTTTCCTACGAGCAGTACTTC. It translates to CASSPERIIREALSYEQYF.

The chain recombines TRBV18 with TRBJ1-5; a weak D match, TRBD1 (6 bases). The germline CDR1 and CDR2 sequences are KGHSH and LQKENI. CDR3 length equals 15 residues. V was pared by 6 bases and J by 0 bases, with 12 bases between. The CDR3 is CASSQQGNSNQPQHF. Written as DNA, the CDR3 is TGTGCCAGCTCGCAGCAGGGGAATAGCAATCAGCCCCAGCATTTT.

CDR3 nucleotides: TGCGCCAGCAGCCCCGGACAGGGGAGAATGACTTTCTTT. Encoded protein: CASSPGQGRMTFF. This chain uses TRBV5-1 with TRBJ1-1; TRBD1 matches at 9 bases. V lost 4 bases, J lost 12 bases, and 10 bases stayed unmatched. The germline CDR1 and CDR2 sequences are SGHRS and YFSETQ. The CDR3 has 13 amino acids.

This chain connects TRBV19 to TRBJ1-1; D perhaps matches TRBD1 (6 bases). Germline V gene data show CDR1 as LNHDA and CDR2 as SQIVND (reference sequence). The V end lost 8 bases, the J end lost 5 bases, and 15 bases lay between the germline ends. The CDR3 totals 13 residues. CDR3 protein: CASCQGTGTEAFF. CDR3 bases: TGTGCCAGTTGTCAGGGGACGGGGACTGAAGCTTTCTTT.

The chain has TRBV29-1 and TRBJ1-5; possibly TRBD1 for D (6 bases). The CDR3 spans 15 residues. The ends were cut back, 6 bases at V and 3 bases at J, with 18 bases in the middle. Germline V gene data show CDR1 as SQVTM and CDR2 as ANQGSEA. The CDR3 region has the DNA TGCAGCGTCGCGAGGGGGGGTAGCAACAATCAGCCCCAGCATTTT. Its protein is CSVARGGSNNQPQHF.

The CDR3 nucleotides read TGTGCCAGTAGCACCGGGACAGCCACTAATAATGAAAAACTGTTTTTT. This codes for CASSTGTATNNEKLFF. The chain is built from TRBV19 and TRBJ1-4; 7 bases line up with TRBD1. From germline, CDR1 is LNHDA and CDR2 SQIVND (reference sequence). The CDR3 sequence is 16 residues long. Losses at the gene ends were 6 bases for V and 4 bases for J; bases not matched to a gene: 11. Complete variable domain (other parts from reference TRBV19 and TRBJ1-4): DGGITQSPKYLFRKEGQNVTLSCEQNLNHDAMYWYRQDPGQGLRLIYYSQIVNDFQKGDIAEGYSVSREKKESFPLTVTSAQKNPTAFYLCASSTGTATNNEKLFFGSGTQLSVL.

The genes are TRBV7-9 and TRBJ2-7; tentatively, D is TRBD1 (5 bases). CDR3 length equals 13 residues. The germline V gene has CDR1 SEHNR and CDR2 FQNEAQ (reference sequence). The V and J ends lost 5 bases and 4 bases respectively, with 12 bases between them. CDR3 protein: CASSHTAGYEQYF. CDR3 bases: TGTGCCAGCAGCCATACGGCAGGGTACGAGCAGTACTTC.

This clone was observed a single time. V is TRBV2 and J is TRBJ2-1; possible D gene TRBD1, 6 bases. Germline loops: CDR1 SNHLY, CDR2 FYNNEI. V was cut by 4 bases and J by 14 bases, with 24 bases left in between. The CDR3 sequence is 15 residues long. CDR3 region: CASSGTGNFPRAEFF. The CDR3, as DNA: TGTGCCAGCAGTGGAACAGGGAACTTCCCCCGCGCGGAGTTCTTC.

This rearrangement joins TRBV6-1 to TRBJ2-2; perhaps TRBD2 as D (5 bases). The CDR3 spans 14 residues. With 6 bases removed from V and 0 bases from J, the gap between germline ends came to 8 bases. The germline V gene has CDR1 MNHNS and CDR2 SASEGT. The CDR3 bases are TGTGCCAGCAGGTATAGCGCGAACACCGGGGAGCTGTTTTTT. This codes for CASRYSANTGELFF.

This clone occurred once. The chain joins TRBV7-2 to TRBJ1-2; possible D gene TRBD1, 5 bases. The CDR3 is made up of 15 amino acids. Trimming stripped 5 bases from V and 3 bases from J, with 16 bases between. Germline V gene data show CDR1 as SGHTA and CDR2 as FQGNSA. CDR3 amino acids: CASSPRGGVDYGYTF. The CDR3 region has the DNA TGTGCCAGCAGCCCCCGCGGGGGGGTTGACTATGGCTACACCTTC.

The chain links TRBV29-1 to TRBJ2-1, with D perhaps TRBD2 (6 bases). V lost 4 bases and J lost 7, with 14 bases in between. The CDR3 covers 13 residues. CDR1 SQVTM and CDR2 ANQGSEA come from the germline V gene. The CDR3 is CSVVRASENEQFF. The CDR3 DNA follows: TGCAGCGTTGTAAGGGCTAGCGAGAATGAGCAGTTCTTC.

This chain connects TRBV5-1 to TRBJ2-2; 8 bases align to TRBD2. There are 14 residues in the CDR3. V trimming: 4 bases; J trimming: 5 bases; junction bases outside the gene matches: 4. Germline CDR1 reads SGHRS; CDR2 reads YFSETQ. The CDR3 sequence: CASSTGTRTGELFF. The DNA of the CDR3 is TGCGCCAGCAGCACCGGGACTAGGACCGGGGAGCTGTTTTTT.

This clone was detected once. This chain joins TRBV7-9 and TRBJ2-7; weak D call: TRBD1 (6 bases). Trimming removed 1 base from V and 0 bases from J, with 7 bases in between. The CDR3 loop spans 14 amino acids. Germline V gene data show CDR1 as SEHNR and CDR2 as FQNEAQ (reference sequence). This CDR3 is CASSLGGHSYEQYF. The CDR3 DNA sequence: TGTGCCAGCAGCTTAGGGGGACACTCCTACGAGCAGTACTTC.